The T cell receptor (beta chain) under discussion was sequenced for a study of blood T cell repertoires in COVID-19. This CDR3 spans 14 amino acids. The trim removed 4 bases at V and 4 bases at J, leaving 7 bases unmatched. CDR1 and CDR2 from the germline V gene are SGHRS and YFSETQ. TCRdb keeps only in-frame clones here, not all; method: immunoSEQ multiplex PCR. This sample yields approximately 140,000 clones, of which 65% to 85% are seen a single time; 10% to 15% belongs to the top ten. The receptor's source is a man aged 55 to 70 with active or convalescent COVID-19. The sample was peripheral blood. The chain has TRBV5-1 and TRBJ2-7; 8 bases are a match to TRBD1. The CDR3 nucleotides are TGCGCCAGCAGCACGGGACAGGCGACATACGAGCAGTACTTC. Protein sequence: CASSTGQATYEQYF.